The clone carrying this T cell receptor (beta chain) was counted only a few times. Germline CDR1 and CDR2: MGHDK and SYGVNS. V was cut by 6 bases and J by 3 bases, with 21 bases left in between. This CDR3 has 18 residues. TCRdb called the RT-PCR reads again in MiXCR, with one record for every CDR3 protein. The repertoire has about 960,000 distinct CDR3 sequences, more than 15% of them found once; the top ten carry around 6%. This entry comes from a study of patients and donors after allogeneic stem cell transplantation. This TCR was sampled from a human donor who was either an allogeneic HSCT recipient or a stem cell or donor lymphocyte infusion donor (not recorded which). It is not recorded whose cells these are; they may come from a transplant donor. Sequencing was performed on blood, either unsorted or a sorted T cell fraction (not recorded which). The chain is built from TRBV25-1 and TRBJ1-6; D ambiguous. The CDR3 nucleotides read TGTGCCAGCAGAGAGGCCGGAAATTGGGCAGACTATAATTCACCCCTCCACTTT. Protein product: CASREAGNWADYNSPLHF.